The 30 T cell receptor beta chains in this list originate from one sample, sequenced in a study of OX40 agonist ivuxolimab in advanced cancers. Library creation used the immunoSEQ multiplex PCR assay. This is the immuneACCESS table as TCRdb keeps it, with only in-frame sequences that have V and J called. A part of the clones is gone; compared with another copy, unresolved V genes explain less than half, and the rest is unexplained. For this sample there are about 58,000 clones; less than 90% appear just once. The ten top clones hold roughly 2.8% of the sample. The material was CD4+ or CD8+ T cells sorted from blood, obtained in a trial of the OX40 agonist ivuxolimab. The receptors were sampled from an adult with an advanced solid tumor such as melanoma, head and neck, liver or kidney cancer.

V and J are TRBV7-6 and TRBJ2-3, with D possibly being TRBD1 (7 bases). This CDR3 region has 18 residues. Trimming left V 3 bases short and J 0 bases short, with 19 bases between. Germline CDR1 is SGHVS and CDR2 is FNYEAQ. CDR3 nucleotides: TGTGCCAGCAGCTTTTCAGGGGGGTTTTCTACTAGCACAGATACGCAGTATTTT. This translates into CASSFSGGFSTSTDTQYF.

The chain carries TRBV7-2 and TRBJ1-5; no reliable D call. The germline CDR1 and CDR2 sequences are SGHTA and FQGNSA. The CDR3 contains 13 residues. Trimming removed 0 bases from V and 4 bases from J, with 4 bases in between. This chain's CDR3 is CASSLAENQPQHF. The CDR3 DNA follows: TGTGCCAGCAGCTTAGCCGAGAATCAGCCCCAGCATTTT.

The chain joins TRBV7-3 to TRBJ2-5; D could derive from TRBD1 or TRBD2 (5 bases each). CDR1 is SGHTA, CDR2 FQGTGA, per germline. This CDR3 comprises 14 residues. Trimming removed 5 bases at V and 5 bases at J, with 15 bases between. This chain's CDR3 is CASSAGTGGETQYF. CDR3 nucleotide sequence: TGTGCCAGCAGCGCAGGGACGGGCGGCGAGACCCAGTACTTC.

V and J are TRBV30 and TRBJ1-4, with 12 bases fitting TRBD1. Germline CDR1 GTSNPN, CDR2 SVGIG (reference sequence). CDR3 length equals 18 residues. V trimming: 0 bases; J trimming: 2 bases; junction bases outside the gene matches: 7. The CDR3 coding sequence is TGTGCCTGGAGTGTAGGGTGGGGACAGGGGGCGACTAATGAAAAACTGTTTTTT. It encodes CAWSVGWGQGATNEKLFF.

The V call is TRBV25-1, the J call TRBJ2-2, with 15 bases matching TRBD2. The CDR3 extends over 17 amino acids. V lost 8 bases to trimming and J lost 4 bases; unmatched junction nucleotides: 8. Germline V gene lookup returns CDR1 MGHDK and CDR2 SYGVNS. For the CDR3, the DNA is TGTGCCAGCGGCGGGACTAGCGGGGGGCCAAGCACCGGGGAGCTGTTTTTT. Translation gives CASGGTSGGPSTGELFF.

This clone was observed a few times. The chain couples TRBV7-2 to TRBJ1-1, with D possibly matching TRBD1 (6 bases). The germline CDR1 and CDR2 sequences are SGHTA and FQGNSA. There are 15 residues in the CDR3. Between the trimmed V and J ends, which lost 1 base and 1 base, there was a span of 10 bases. DNA of the CDR3: TGTGCCAGCAGCTTAGGTGGGGGCTCGAACACTGAAGCTTTCTTT. It is translated as CASSLGGGSNTEAFF.

A single count supports this clone. This chain uses TRBV6-1 with TRBJ2-5, with D uncertain. The CDR3 runs 14 residues. Per the germline V gene, CDR1 is MNHNS and CDR2 is SASEGT. The V gene lost 5 bases and the J gene lost 0 bases, with 10 bases spanning the gap. For the CDR3, the DNA is TGTGCCAGCAGTTGGAGAGGCCACCAAGAGACCCAGTACTTC. Amino acids: CASSWRGHQETQYF.

This chain connects TRBV4-2 to TRBJ2-3, with D maybe TRBD1 (5 bases). The CDR3 consists of 19 residues. Trimming shortened V by 0 bases and J by 0 bases, and 19 bases separated the two germline ends. Germline CDR1 reads LGHNA; CDR2 reads YNFKEQ. CDR3 in DNA: TGTGCCAGCAGCCAAGACCCCCCCGACAGACTCGCTAGCACAGATACGCAGTATTTT. Translation gives CASSQDPPDRLASTDTQYF.

The chain carries TRBV6-6 and TRBJ1-1; D unresolved. Trimming removed 2 bases from V and 1 base from J, with 5 bases in between. Germline V lookup: CDR1 MNHNY, CDR2 SVGAGI (reference sequence). This CDR3 spans 13 amino acids. This CDR3 is CASSYKWNTEAFF. DNA of the CDR3: TGTGCCAGCAGTTACAAGTGGAACACTGAAGCTTTCTTT.

The chain employs TRBV27 and TRBJ2-1; 10 bases align to TRBD1. From germline, CDR1 is MNHEY and CDR2 SMNVEV (reference sequence). After removal of 6 bases from V and 8 bases from J, the junction contained 7 bases not matched to a gene. The CDR3 has 14 amino acids. This CDR3 reads CASRTGGSTYEQFF. The CDR3 DNA reads as TGTGCCAGCAGGACAGGGGGCTCAACGTATGAGCAGTTCTTC.

The V and J genes are TRBV10-3 and TRBJ2-3, with no clear D. With 6 bases removed from V and 3 bases from J, the gap between germline ends came to 13 bases. The CDR3 spans 14 residues. Germline V CDR1 and CDR2: ENHRY, SYGVKD. This CDR3 is CAISFIRATDTQYF. CDR3 coding DNA: TGTGCCATCAGCTTTATCCGGGCGACAGATACGCAGTATTTT.

The chain has TRBV5-8 and TRBJ1-4, with D possibly being TRBD1 (5 bases). Germline V lookup: CDR1 SGHTS, CDR2 YDEGEE. V lost 5 bases to trimming and J lost 8 bases, with 13 bases between them. This CDR3 has 13 amino acids. The CDR3 DNA reads as TGTGCCAGCAGGGGGCGTTTGGGAGAAAAACTGTTTTTT. Amino acids: CASRGRLGEKLFF.

The rearrangement joins TRBV7-3 to TRBJ2-1; possibly TRBD2 for D (7 bases). The V and J ends lost 4 bases and 4 bases respectively, with 23 bases between them. The CDR3 loop spans 18 amino acids. CDR1 SGHTA and CDR2 FQGTGA come from the germline V gene. CDR3: CASSSAQRGGRDYNEQFF. The CDR3 DNA sequence: TGTGCCAGCAGCTCCGCCCAAAGGGGGGGCCGTGATTACAATGAGCAGTTCTTC. Full variable domain (rest looked up from reference TRBV7-3 and TRBJ2-1): GAGVSQTPSNKVTEKGKYVELRCDPISGHTALYWYRQSLGQGPEFLIYFQGTGAADDSGLPNDRFFAVRPEGSVSTLKIQRTERGDSAVYLCASSSAQRGGRDYNEQFFGPGTRLTVL.

This clone has only a few counts. The chain links TRBV5-1 to TRBJ2-5; no clear D. The CDR3 consists of 13 residues. Germline values: CDR1 SGHRS, CDR2 YFSETQ. Deletions cut 1 base from V and 0 bases from J, with 4 bases between. The DNA for the CDR3 is TGCGCCAGCAGCTTGACACACCAAGAGACCCAGTACTTC. This gives the protein CASSLTHQETQYF.

The rearrangement uses TRBV28 and TRBJ2-5; D possibly corresponds to TRBD2 (6 bases). Germline V gives CDR1 MDHEN, CDR2 SYDVKM. This CDR3 is 14 amino acids long. V was pared by 3 bases and J by 6 bases, with 14 bases between. This chain's CDR3 is CASSFASVWQTQYF. The CDR3, as DNA: TGTGCCAGCAGTTTTGCTAGCGTGTGGCAGACCCAGTACTTC.

This chain connects TRBV7-9 to TRBJ2-7; 8 nucleotides agree with TRBD1. The V and J ends lost 11 bases and 8 bases, in that order; junction bases with no gene match: 17. This CDR3 region has 14 residues. Germline V gene sequence: CDR1 SEHNR, CDR2 FQNEAQ (reference sequence). The CDR3 DNA follows: TGTGCCCGGAAAACAGAGGGGACCAGGGGGCAGCAGTACTTC. This sequence encodes CARKTEGTRGQQYF.

The chain employs TRBV7-2 and TRBJ2-3, with no clear D. The CDR3 runs to 15 residues. Trimming removed 1 base from V and 1 base from J, with 9 bases in between. Germline values: CDR1 SGHTA, CDR2 FQGNSA. CDR3 DNA sequence: TGTGCCAGCAGCTTAGTTAGCAGGCGCACAGATACGCAGTATTTT. This sequence encodes CASSLVSRRTDTQYF.

The chain employs TRBV5-1 and TRBJ2-4; D possibly corresponds to TRBD2 (7 bases). V lost 2 bases to trimming and J lost 1 base, with 13 bases between them. Looked up from germline, CDR1 is SGHRS and CDR2 is YFSETQ. This CDR3 has 16 amino acids. The CDR3 protein is CASSFTGREAKNIQYF. The DNA for the CDR3 is TGCGCCAGCAGCTTTACAGGGAGGGAGGCCAAAAACATTCAGTACTTC.

Comments on this clone: The identical CDR3 is also encoded by other nucleotide sequences in the sample. The CDR3 coding sequence is TGTGCCAGCAGCTTGGGGCAGGAGAACATTCAGTACTTC. Amino acid sequence: CASSLGQENIQYF. The V gene is TRBV7-2, the J gene TRBJ2-4, with D possibly matching TRBD1 (5 bases). CDR1 and CDR2 (germline): SGHTA, FQGNSA. V dropped 3 bases and J dropped 7 bases, with 10 bases sitting between them. The CDR3 extends over 13 amino acids.

The chain is built from TRBV21-1 and TRBJ2-7; the D call in the table, TRBD1, was not verified against the DNA. TRBV21-1 is classified as a pseudogene. The CDR3 sequence is 19 residues long. CDR3: CASSTQMTNRGRLSYEQYF. CDR3 bases: TGTGCCAGCAGCACCCAAATGACAAACAGGGGACGGCTCTCCTACGAGCAGTACTTC.

The rearrangement joins TRBV7-2 to TRBJ2-3; D might be TRBD1 (5 bases). This CDR3 is 14 amino acids long. The germline V and J ends were trimmed by 4 bases and 1 base, with 9 bases remaining between them. Germline V gene data show CDR1 as SGHTA and CDR2 as FQGNSA. The CDR3 DNA is TGTGCCAGCAGCTCTGGGGCCCGCACAGATACGCAGTATTTT. Residues: CASSSGARTDTQYF.

The V call is TRBV7-8, the J call TRBJ2-3; maybe TRBD1 (5 bases). Between the trimmed V and J ends, which lost 1 base and 5 bases, there was a span of 13 bases. This CDR3 has 15 residues. CDR1 and CDR2 (germline): SGHVS, FQNEAQ. CDR3 DNA: TGTGCCAGCAGCTTAGGGAAAGGGGCTGGAGATACGCAGTATTTT. Translating it yields CASSLGKGAGDTQYF.

The V call is TRBV9, the J call TRBJ1-1, with TRBD1 identical over 8 bases. The V gene's germline CDR1 is SGDLS and CDR2 YYNGEE. The ends lost 3 bases at V and 4 bases at J; junction bases unmatched: 5. CDR3 length equals 14 residues. The DNA of the CDR3 is TGTGCCAGCAGCGGGACAGGGAGGGGCACTGAAGCTTTCTTT. Its protein is CASSGTGRGTEAFF.

This chain connects TRBV7-3 to TRBJ2-1; perhaps TRBD1 as D (6 bases). This CDR3 comprises 14 residues. Trimming pared 0 bases from V and 4 bases from J, leaving 7 bases between. Germline V gene data show CDR1 as SGHTA and CDR2 as FQGTGA. The CDR3 region has the DNA TGTGCCAGCAGCTTAACACAGGGATACAATGAGCAGTTCTTC. Its translation: CASSLTQGYNEQFF.

This chain uses TRBV18 with TRBJ1-3; D is unclear. V lost 2 bases and J lost 8, with 16 bases in between. Looked up from germline, CDR1 is KGHSH and CDR2 is LQKENI. This CDR3 is 15 amino acids long. CDR3 sequence: CASSPGDLSQDTIYF. DNA for the CDR3: TGTGCCAGCTCACCAGGCGACCTTAGTCAGGACACCATATATTTT.

The genes are TRBV6-1 and TRBJ2-5; D ambiguous. The CDR3 runs 15 residues. V was pared by 7 bases and J by 5 bases, with 20 bases between. Germline V gene lookup returns CDR1 MNHNS and CDR2 SASEGT. CDR3 in amino acids: CASTPMGYQRETQYF. Here the CDR3 DNA reads TGTGCCAGCACCCCCATGGGGTATCAAAGGGAGACCCAGTACTTC.

This clone was found a few times. The V call is TRBV4-2, the J call TRBJ1-1, with TRBD1 as a possible D gene (6 bases). Trimming cost V 0 bases and J 4 bases, with 15 bases left between them. The CDR3 extends over 16 amino acids. CDR1 and CDR2 (germline): LGHNA, YNFKEQ. The CDR3 sequence is CASSQEQGRRLTEAFF. The CDR3 bases are TGTGCCAGCAGCCAAGAACAGGGAAGGAGACTCACTGAAGCTTTCTTT.

The rearrangement links TRBV5-1 to TRBJ2-5; D is perhaps TRBD2 (6 bases). CDR1 and CDR2 from the germline V gene are SGHRS and YFSETQ. V lost 4 bases to trimming and J lost 5 bases, with 21 bases between them. The CDR3 runs to 16 residues. CDR3 in amino acids: CASSPTTSTRGETQYF. The DNA of the CDR3 is TGCGCCAGCAGCCCCACAACTAGCACCCGGGGCGAGACCCAGTACTTC.

The J gene is TRBJ2-7, the V gene TRBV5-1; D is perhaps TRBD1 (5 bases). V shed 5 bases and J shed 4 bases, with 13 bases lying between them. Germline V lookup: CDR1 SGHRS, CDR2 YFSETQ. CDR3 length: 13 residues. CDR3 nucleotide sequence: TGCGCCAGCAGGATGACAGTAACTTACGAGCAGTACTTC. It translates to CASRMTVTYEQYF.

The chain couples TRBV7-2 to TRBJ2-1, with D maybe TRBD1 (6 bases). The CDR3 totals 15 residues. The germline CDR1 and CDR2 sequences are SGHTA and FQGNSA. V was trimmed by 1 base and J by 5 bases, leaving 12 bases between them. CDR3 nucleotide sequence: TGTGCCAGCAGCTTAGTAGGGGGTCCGGACAATGAGCAGTTCTTC. Translated: CASSLVGGPDNEQFF.